This note documents a single TCR beta chain sequence. This entry is derived from a study of blood T cell repertoires in COVID-19. For the study at large: COVID-19 samples, acute and convalescent, were from the United States, Italy and Spain. Nucleic acid was either cDNA or gDNA, and it came from T cells, B-cell-depleted T cells, or PBMCs.

Germline CDR1 reads LNHDA; CDR2 reads SQIVND (reference sequence). With 3 bases clipped from V and 3 bases from J, the junction kept 4 bases outside the gene matches. The CDR3 is made up of 14 amino acids. Original handling: Amplification of reference gene primers provided the estimated nucleated cell counts. Only in-frame clones appear in the TCRdb table, and some are missing; sequencing was by immunoSEQ multiplex PCR. The V and J calls and clone size come from that table; D and trimming were worked out from the DNA. The sample holds some 89,000 clones, 65% to 85% seen once. The sequence was obtained from a man aged 55 to 70 with acute or convalescent COVID-19. This chain links TRBV19 with TRBJ2-5, with TRBD1 matching over 7 bases. Material: peripheral blood. CDR3 nucleotide sequence: TGTGCCAGTAGTATGACAGGGTTTGAAGAGACCCAGTACTTC. Its protein is CASSMTGFEETQYF.